This entry is about one T cell receptor beta chain. Its specificity is not known. This sample is drawn from a study of siplizumab effects on memory and regulatory T cells. Regarding the study as a whole: Roughly 80-97% of proliferating CD4+ or CD8+ clones lacked an assignable naive or memory phenotype. Naive T cells, seemingly more diverse than memory cells, seemed major alloresponse contributors.

Assays captured roughly 9.3 x 10^4 TCR templates per sample. Profiling relied on immunoSEQ multiplex PCR, and the TCRdb table lists in-frame clones only, not all of them. The table shows 15,000 to 25,000 clones, with around 40% occurring only once. V shed 6 bases and J 8 bases; nucleotides not matched to a gene: 8. Germline values: CDR1 MNHEY, CDR2 SVGAGI. The CDR3 is 15 amino acids. A 37°C coculture lasting around 6 days was applied to the mixed lymphocyte reaction cells. Researchers tagged responder PBMCs with CFSE and stimulator PBMCs with Violet Dye before mixing them 1:1. The V and J genes are TRBV6-5 and TRBJ2-1, with 12 bases that match TRBD2. Sequencing used CFSE-low (dividing) CD4+ T cells sorted from an allogeneic mixed lymphocyte reaction. The source of this sequence is a human donor in good health; the cells came from an allogeneic mixed lymphocyte reaction. Some clones in this sample may be carry-over from other donors' samples. The CDR3 region is CASSDLAGGLDEQFF. In nucleotides, the CDR3 is TGTGCCAGCAGCGATCTAGCGGGGGGGCTGGATGAGCAGTTCTTC.